This T cell receptor (beta chain) stems from a study of T cell responses to AZD1222 COVID-19 vaccine (dated by TCRdb to the early 2020s). Regarding the research as a whole: AZD1222 recipients given second doses at about 4 weeks or at about 12 weeks were pooled, since spike-specific TCR depth and breadth were not found to differ between the two schedules. TCR sequencing covered 230 to 250 trial participants: 207 given two doses of AZD1222 and about 26 given two doses of MenACWY control vaccine. Enrollment into the trials was organized by age into subgroups of 18-55, 56-69 and 70-plus years, and those subgroups contained approximately 150, 30 and 60 TCR-sequenced participants, respectively.

The CDR3 regions of human TCRbeta chains were subjected to immunosequencing. The original methods were these. TCRs in the repertoires were matched against a reference library of SARS-CoV-2-specific TCRs that had been generated with the MIRA antigen-specificity platform. Breadth meant the fraction of unique TCRs that were SARS-CoV-2-associated, whereas depth meant the fraction of total T cells that were SARS-CoV-2-associated. Each spike-specific TCR was assigned to its reactive spike region and to a CD4 or CD8 class using the MIRA data. Log10-transformed breadth and depth values were compared by one-way ANOVA with Sidak's multiple comparisons tests. What TCRdb holds here is the immuneACCESS table cut down to in-frame rearrangements. Part of the clones is not present; checked against another copy, under half of the missing clones reflect an unresolved V gene, and the others are unexplained. Clone size and V and J calls were adopted from that table, with D and trimming inferred from the DNA. The sample table shows about 190,000 clones, and about nine tenths are seen once. The leading ten clones occupy roughly 0.99% of the sample.

Summary of the overall study and its limitations: Spike-specific TCR breadth and depth rose significantly after two AZD1222 doses compared with day 0 and with MenACWY recipients. Because no samples from the day 14 peak response were available, repertoires could be characterized only after the peak T cell response. Conclusions about previously exposed vaccinees were limited because only six or seven AZD1222 recipients were SARS-CoV-2 seropositive at baseline. Participants were mostly white British, with more females than males. The authors suggested clonal diversity may have been underestimated. CD4 TCRs associated with the vaccine covered the entire spike protein, and the dominant responses were in regions 160-218 and 743-854. Nearly half of unique spike-specific TCRs reportedly recognized epitopes outside regions mutated in the B.1.351 and B.1.1.7 variants. The 56-69-year group was small, and its depth increase did not reach significance, likely because of low power.

With regard to this clone: Its target antigen remains unknown. No base quality information exists; no much larger clone differs at one position. The sample holds other DNA sequences that translate to the same CDR3.

What this sample's time point label stands for: baseline before first vaccination. The vaccinee samples were drawn from two UK trials, COV001 and COV002, one of which was a single-blind randomized controlled phase 2/3 trial testing AZD1222 (ChAdOx1 nCoV-19) in healthy adults. For TCRbeta chain sequencing, PBMC samples were collected from trial participants at day 0 and at day 28 after the second dose. The CDR3 measures 13 amino acids from cysteine to phenylalanine. The DNA shown is the 39-base CDR3, in frame from base 1. In the germline V gene (reference sequence), CDR1 corresponds to LNHDA and CDR2 to SQIVND. V is pared back by 3 bases and J by 1 base, with 5 bases lying between the germline termini.

This TCR was recovered from an adult in good health. The receptor chain draws on TRBV19 and TRBJ2-3; no D gene is confidently identified. This material consisted of peripheral blood, taken on day 0 of AZD1222 vaccination. The CDR3 region reads CASSIGGTDTQYF. The DNA is as follows: TGTGCCAGTAGTATTGGGGGCACAGATACGCAGTATTTT.